This is a list of T cell receptor beta chains from one sample in a study of T cell repertoires in cytomegalovirus infection. These receptors have no identified antigens. TCRdb re-derived calls from the reads in MiXCR, one entry per CDR3 protein. The sample consists of tens of thousands of distinct CDR3 sequences, roughly 20% of them appearing once. The sample consisted of CD8+ T cells from cultured PBMCs, taken from culture after CMV antigen stimulation. These receptors were collected from a human donor in good health (CMV status not recorded). Some clones in this sample may be carry-over from other donors' samples. CDR3s include the opening cysteine and the closing phenylalanine or tryptophan. A clone size is listed for some rows: how often the clone was seen (once, few, many), or a class if it is expanded.

size,V,CDR3
few,TRBV6-2/TRBV6-3,CASTTAREQYF
-,TRBV19,CASSNQPYNQPQHF
-,TRBV15,CATSRAPIPEQYF
-,TRBV19,CASRMGRSTEAFF
few,TRBV7-9,CASSSTARHTQYF
-,TRBV20-1,CSARDRGGYGYTF
-,TRBV12-3/TRBV12-4,CASSSRIREDTQYF
few,TRBV27,CASSPPDRYYEQYF
-,TRBV19,CASSTVFVGLAGTYEQYF
-,TRBV4-1,CASSQRNYYGYTF
-,TRBV5-1,CASSPRGSSGYGYTF
-,TRBV19,CASTTTGATGYTF
-,TRBV12-3/TRBV12-4,CASRPGGPEAFF
-,TRBV7-2,CASSLAAVGNTEAFF
few,TRBV7-2,CASSLGDRVGNTIYF